The entry below gives a single T cell receptor beta chain sequence along with its context. The CDR3 is 13 amino acids. V was pared by 8 bases and J by 8 bases, with 10 bases of the junction left unmatched. CDR1 and CDR2 (germline): MDHEN, SYDVKM. The data originate from a study of blood T cell repertoires in COVID-19. Whole-study context: Samples taken during acute and convalescent COVID-19 were collected in the United States, Italy and Spain. Sample material is recorded as cDNA or gDNA derived from T cells, B-cell-depleted T cells, or PBMCs.

In the authors' workflow: Amplification of reference gene primers was used by the study to estimate nucleated cell counts. Produced via immunoSEQ multiplex PCR; TCRdb's table is partial and in-frame only. D and trimming were read from the DNA, whereas the V and J calls and clone size are those reported in that table. There are 200,000 or so clones in the sample; about four fifths occur only once, and approximately 6.5% lies in the top ten. The J gene is TRBJ1-2, the V gene TRBV28, with TRBD1 identical over 8 bases. The sample was peripheral blood. The receptor's source is a woman in her thirties or forties with acute or convalescent COVID-19. CDR3 DNA: TGTGCCAGCGGGCAGGGGGCCCGCATCGGCTACACCTTC. Its translation: CASGQGARIGYTF.